The entry below describes one T cell receptor (beta chain). Per the study methods: It was from reference gene primer amplification that nucleated cell counts were estimated. Only in-frame clones appear in the TCRdb table, and some are missing; sequencing was by immunoSEQ multiplex PCR. For V, J and clone size, that table is used; D and trimming come from the DNA. Among around 160,000 clones listed, 70% to 90% were seen once. The CDR3 runs 16 residues. Germline V gene lookup returns CDR1 LGHNA and CDR2 YNFKEQ. V shed 4 bases, J shed 0 bases, and the junction held 3 bases outside the gene matches. The record originates from a study of blood T cell repertoires in COVID-19. Background on the study: PBMCs, B-cell-depleted T cells, or T cells were the source of the cDNA or gDNA that made up the material.

The sequenced sample consisted of peripheral blood. This chain links TRBV4-2 with TRBJ2-1; 10 bases align to TRBD2. This TCR was recovered from a man between 60 and 70 years old with active or convalescent COVID-19. The CDR3 is CASSPRLAGSYNEQFF. The CDR3 region has the DNA TGTGCCAGCAGCCCCCGACTAGCGGGCTCCTACAATGAGCAGTTCTTC.